Following are 14 T cell receptor beta chains from one sample sequenced in a study of blood T cells in healthy people across ages. The use of a sample-barcoded 5' primer and a J-beta primer mix characterized a second PCR of about 7 to 12 cycles. In TCRdb, the 5' RACE reads were re-called with MiXCR into one record per CDR3 protein. The sample carries 540,000 or so distinct CDR3 sequences, approximately 27% recorded once. Sequenced sample: blood. The receptors come from an older woman in good health.

This clonotype was detected a few times. The germline gene is not matched at one end of the junction; a read error may be the cause. The chain uses TRBV24-1 and TRBJ1-1; tentative D call: TRBD1 (6 bases). This CDR3 has 15 residues. CDR1 is KGHDR, CDR2 SFDVKD, per germline. This CDR3 reads CATSDPVQGNSEAFF. CDR3 bases: TGTGCCACCAGTGATCCTGTACAGGGTAACAGTGAAGCTTTCTTT.

This clonotype was found a few times. J is TRBJ2-2 and V is TRBV24-1; D is undetermined. CDR1 KGHDR and CDR2 SFDVKD come from the germline V gene. Trimming took 5 bases from V and 4 from J, leaving 7 bases between them. The CDR3 runs to 13 residues. The CDR3, as DNA: TGTGCCACCAGTGTGTCGAGCACCGGGGAGCTGTTTTTT. Protein: CATSVSSTGELFF.

Worth noting for this clonotype: A junction end diverges from the germline sequence, so it may reflect a read error. The J gene is TRBJ2-7, the V gene TRBV6-5, with a possible D match to TRBD1 (6 bases). This CDR3 has 14 amino acids. Per the germline V gene, CDR1 is MNHEY and CDR2 is SVGAGI. DNA of the CDR3: TGTGCCAGCAGTTACGGCAGGGGCTCTACTGAGCAGTATTTC. Translating it yields CASSYGRGSTEQYF.

This clonotype was recorded at least ten times. The CDR3 reads CASSPRTMSGETQYF. CDR3 DNA: TGTGCCAGCAGCCCCCGGACTATGAGTGGAGAGACCCAGTACTTC. The V gene is TRBV9, the J gene TRBJ2-5; TRBD2 might be the D (6 bases). The germline V gene encodes CDR1 SGDLS and CDR2 YYNGEE. This CDR3 has 15 amino acids. The V end lost 4 bases, the J end lost 4 bases, and 17 bases lay between the germline ends.

The chain combines TRBV5-1 with TRBJ2-7; 8 nucleotides line up with TRBD1. The CDR3 loop spans 15 amino acids. CDR1 is SGHRS and CDR2 is YFSETQ in the germline V gene. V dropped 0 bases and J dropped 5; count of bases not matched to a gene: 7. This CDR3 is CASSLEGQASDEQYF. CDR3 bases: TGCGCCAGCAGCTTGGAGGGACAGGCTTCCGACGAGCAGTACTTC.

This clonotype has more than one count but fewer than ten. The V call is TRBV20-1, the J call TRBJ1-6, with TRBD1 identical over 7 bases. The V gene end was trimmed by 6 bases and the J gene end by 7 bases; junction bases not matched to a gene: 6. The CDR3 loop spans 13 amino acids. Germline CDR1 reads DFQATT; CDR2 reads SNEGSKA (reference sequence). The CDR3 DNA is TGCAGTGCCCGGATGGGACAGAATTCACCCCTCCACTTT. The encoded protein is CSARMGQNSPLHF.

This clonotype was counted a few times. The chain joins TRBV20-1 to TRBJ2-3; TRBD2 matches at 8 bases. Germline CDR1 DFQATT, CDR2 SNEGSKA (reference sequence). CDR3 size: 14 residues. The junction had 7 bases not matched to a gene; V was cut back by 5 bases and J by 3 bases. This CDR3 is CSAPGGNATDTQYF. Written as DNA, the CDR3 is TGCAGTGCTCCGGGGGGGAATGCTACAGATACGCAGTATTTT.

The chain couples TRBV29-1 to TRBJ1-2; the D is unclear. Trimming removed 3 bases from V and 5 bases from J, with 16 bases in between. Germline V gene data show CDR1 as SQVTM and CDR2 as ANQGSEA. The CDR3 runs to 14 residues. For the CDR3, the DNA is TGCAGCGTTGAGGCCGTTTACGGCACATATGGCTACACCTTC. It codes for CSVEAVYGTYGYTF. The variable domain in full, completed from reference TRBV29-1 and TRBJ1-2, reads SAVISQKPSRDICQRGTSLTIQCQVDSQVTMMFWYRQQPGQSLTLIATANQGSEATYESGFVIDKFPISRPNLTFSTLTVSNMSPEDSSIYLCSVEAVYGTYGYTFGSGTRLTVV.

This clonotype appeared a few times. The chain couples TRBV5-1 to TRBJ2-3; a possible D gene is TRBD1 (6 bases). V was trimmed by 4 bases and J by 5 bases, leaving 8 bases between them. The CDR3 spans 12 residues. Germline CDR1 reads SGHRS; CDR2 reads YFSETQ. The CDR3 sequence is CASSPDRDTQYF. DNA of the CDR3: TGCGCCAGCAGCCCGGACAGAGATACGCAGTATTTT.

This sequence joins TRBV11-1 and TRBJ2-1, with a tentative D call TRBD2 (6 bases). This CDR3 is 14 amino acids long. Germline V gene lookup returns CDR1 SGHAT and CDR2 FQDESV (reference sequence). Trimming removed 5 bases from V and 9 bases from J, with 17 bases in between. The DNA of the CDR3 is TGTGCCAGCAGCCGACTGCTACTAGCACCTGAGCAGTTCTTC. Protein sequence: CASSRLLLAPEQFF. Filled out from reference TRBV11-1 and TRBJ2-1, the complete variable domain reads EAEVAQSPRYKITEKSQAVAFWCDPISGHATLYWYRQILGQGPELLVQFQDESVVDDSQLPKDRFSAERLKGVDSTLKIQPAELGDSAMYLCASSRLLLAPEQFFGPGTRLTVL.

The chain is built from TRBV20-1 and TRBJ2-3; D perhaps matches TRBD2 (5 bases). Per the germline V gene, CDR1 is DFQATT and CDR2 is SNEGSKA (reference sequence). V was trimmed by 6 bases and J by 8 bases, leaving 12 bases between them. This CDR3 comprises 11 residues. The CDR3 bases are TGCAGTGCCCCGGACCGGGGTACGCAGTATTTT. It codes for CSAPDRGTQYF.

This clonotype was detected ten times or more. The germline gene is not matched at one end of the junction; a read error may be the cause. The rearrangement joins TRBV20-1 to TRBJ1-2, with TRBD1 identical over 10 bases. The length of the CDR3 is 13 residues. Germline loops: CDR1 DFQATT, CDR2 SNEGSKA (reference sequence). CDR3 sequence: CSVRQGANYGYTF. CDR3 in DNA: TGCAGTGTTAGACAGGGGGCGAACTATGGCTACACCTTC.

There are a few counts of this clonotype. The V call is TRBV5-1, the J call TRBJ2-7; D is perhaps TRBD2 (5 bases). Trimming stripped 0 bases from V and 2 bases from J, with 6 bases between. CDR1 is SGHRS, CDR2 YFSETQ, per germline. This CDR3 has 13 residues. The CDR3 DNA reads as TGCGCCAGCAGCTTGGGGCGGGCCTACGAGCAGTACTTC. This translates into CASSLGRAYEQYF.

The chain uses TRBV7-2 and TRBJ2-3; 11 nucleotides align to TRBD2. Trimming cost V 0 bases and J 0 bases; bases outside gene matches: 2. CDR3 length: 17 residues. Germline V gene lookup returns CDR1 SGHTA and CDR2 FQGNSA. The CDR3 coding sequence is TGTGCCAGCAGCTTAGCCGGGACTAGCGGTAGCACAGATACGCAGTATTTT. Translation: CASSLAGTSGSTDTQYF.